Shown below are 23 T cell receptor beta chains from a single sample sequenced in a study of cytomegalovirus exposure and HLA in healthy donors. Primers: 60 Vbeta forward and 13 Jbeta reverse. The method was immunoSEQ multiplex PCR; TCRdb's version includes in-frame clones alone and lacks a portion of them. The table lists more than 100,000 clones, approximately 78% of them singletons, with roughly 3.1% in the top ten. The sample taken for sequencing was PBMCs. These receptors all stem from a woman younger than 45 in good health and CMV-seropositive.

This clone appeared many times. The rearrangement uses TRBV6-4 and TRBJ1-6; TRBD1 might be the D (6 bases). Germline-derived CDR1 and CDR2 are MRHNA and SNTAGT. V was trimmed by 2 bases and J by 2 bases, leaving 28 bases between them. The CDR3 is 22 residues long. CDR3 sequence reads: CASSDKLRAYRIGQPYNSPLHF. CDR3 DNA: TGTGCCAGCAGTGACAAACTCCGCGCTTATAGGATTGGACAGCCCTATAATTCACCCCTCCACTTT.

This clone has a handful of counts. The chain uses TRBV18 and TRBJ1-2; tentatively, D is TRBD1 (5 bases). Germline V lookup: CDR1 KGHSH, CDR2 LQKENI. Deletions cut 0 bases from V and 8 bases from J, with 13 bases between. CDR3 length: 14 residues. The CDR3 sequence: CASSPPAGIVGYTF. CDR3 in DNA: TGTGCCAGCTCACCACCGGCAGGGATTGTGGGCTACACCTTC.

The V and J genes are TRBV19 and TRBJ2-3; D is possibly TRBD2 (6 bases). The germline V gene encodes CDR1 LNHDA and CDR2 SQIVND (reference sequence). The CDR3 totals 15 residues. V was clipped by 4 bases and J by 0 bases, with 11 bases between them. As DNA, the CDR3 is TGTGCCAGTAGTACCTGGGACTCTAGCACAGATACGCAGTATTTT. Encoded protein: CASSTWDSSTDTQYF. Complete variable domain (other parts from reference TRBV19 and TRBJ2-3): DGGITQSPKYLFRKEGQNVTLSCEQNLNHDAMYWYRQDPGQGLRLIYYSQIVNDFQKGDIAEGYSVSREKKESFPLTVTSAQKNPTAFYLCASSTWDSSTDTQYFGPGTRLTVL.

This chain joins TRBV7-6 and TRBJ2-5; D is possibly TRBD1 (5 bases). Trimming removed 8 bases from V and 10 bases from J, with 14 bases in between. The germline gives CDR1 SGHVS, CDR2 FNYEAQ. The CDR3 is 11 amino acids. The DNA for the CDR3 is TGTGCCAGCGGGGCCCTAAAGATCCAGTACTTC. It translates to CASGALKIQYF.

CDR3 sequence reads: CASSMTGDLAKNIQYF. The CDR3 nucleotides read TGTGCCAGTAGTATGACAGGTGACCTAGCCAAAAACATTCAGTACTTC. The chain recombines TRBV19 with TRBJ2-4; D may be TRBD1 (6 bases). Germline assignment: CDR1 LNHDA and CDR2 SQIVND (reference sequence). The CDR3 is 16 amino acids. V was trimmed by 3 bases and J by 0 bases, leaving 12 bases between them.

V gene TRBV7-9 combines with J gene TRBJ2-5; 11 bases align to TRBD2. Germline values: CDR1 SEHNR, CDR2 FQNEAQ (reference sequence). The V segment lost 5 bases and the J segment 5 bases; nucleotides outside the gene matches: 7. The CDR3 length is 15 residues. CDR3 in amino acids: CASSPTSGGFETQYF. CDR3 nucleotides: TGTGCCAGCAGCCCCACTAGCGGGGGTTTCGAGACCCAGTACTTC.

The chain combines TRBV19 with TRBJ2-2, with TRBD1 as a possible D gene (5 bases). Germline V gene sequence: CDR1 LNHDA, CDR2 SQIVND (reference sequence). V was trimmed by 4 bases and J by 3 bases, leaving 9 bases between them. The CDR3 is 14 residues long. Here the CDR3 reads CASSKARDTGELFF. In nucleotides, the CDR3 is TGTGCCAGTAGTAAGGCCAGGGACACCGGGGAGCTGTTTTTT.

This chain connects TRBV27 to TRBJ2-6; unclear D gene. The CDR3 runs 13 residues. Germline-derived CDR1 and CDR2 are MNHEY and SMNVEV (reference sequence). V was shortened by 5 bases and J by 3 bases, with 5 bases between the two germline ends. The CDR3 DNA reads as TGTGCCAGCAGTCCATTTGGGGCCAACGTCCTGACTTTC. This encodes CASSPFGANVLTF. The full variable domain, in which reference TRBV27 and TRBJ2-6 provide the parts outside the CDR3, is EAQVTQNPRYLITVTGKKLTVTCSQNMNHEYMSWYRQDPGLGLRQIYYSMNVEVTDKGDVPEGYKVSRKEKRNFPLILESPSPNQTSLYFCASSPFGANVLTFGAGSRLTVL.

V and J are TRBV28 and TRBJ1-6; 7 positions match TRBD1. CDR3 length: 14 residues. V was pared by 4 bases and J by 13 bases, with 10 bases of the junction left unmatched. The germline CDR1 and CDR2 sequences are MDHEN and SYDVKM. The CDR3 DNA sequence: TGTGCCAGCAGTTCACAGGGGTGGAGGGGTCCCCTCCACTTT. Translated, it gives CASSSQGWRGPLHF.

This clone was recorded only once. The CDR3 is CSVVFVSSGDQETQYF. The DNA of the CDR3 is TGCAGCGTTGTCTTCGTGTCGTCAGGGGACCAAGAGACCCAGTACTTC. The chain is built from TRBV29-1 and TRBJ2-5, with a possible D match to TRBD1 (6 bases). Trimming took 4 bases from V and 0 from J, leaving 18 bases between them. The CDR3 spans 16 residues. Germline values: CDR1 SQVTM, CDR2 ANQGSEA.

The DNA of the CDR3 is TGTGCCAGCAGCGCCTTTGGCGGGGGATCGTACCAAGAGACCCAGTACTTC. Protein product: CASSAFGGGSYQETQYF. The chain carries TRBV7-3 and TRBJ2-5; 7 positions agree with TRBD2. V was clipped by 5 bases and J by 0 bases; unmatched bases: 12. The CDR3 extends over 17 amino acids. CDR1 is SGHTA and CDR2 is FQGTGA in the germline V gene.

As DNA, the CDR3 is TGTGCCAGCAGCTTAGTCTCAGGCGGGGGCGTGGATACGCAGTATTTT. It specifies CASSLVSGGGVDTQYF. The chain joins TRBV7-2 to TRBJ2-3, with D tentatively TRBD2 (7 bases). V was trimmed by 1 base and J by 6 bases, leaving 17 bases between them. The CDR3 length is 16 residues. CDR1 is SGHTA, CDR2 FQGNSA, per germline.

The rearrangement joins TRBV6-1 to TRBJ2-3, with 7 nucleotides matching TRBD2. CDR1 MNHNS and CDR2 SASEGT come from the germline V gene. The CDR3 sequence is 17 residues long. V lost 2 bases, J lost 2 bases, and 10 bases stayed unmatched. CDR3: CASSESGTGVTTDTQYF. CDR3 coding DNA: TGTGCCAGCAGTGAAAGCGGGACGGGGGTTACCACAGATACGCAGTATTTT.

There are a few counts of this clone. The chain couples TRBV10-3 to TRBJ1-3; D is undetermined. This CDR3 has 16 residues. The V end lost 3 bases, the J end lost 11 bases, and 23 bases lay between the germline ends. The germline gives CDR1 ENHRY, CDR2 SYGVKD. CDR3 sequence reads: CAISESPDAAIRSIYF. CDR3 coding DNA: TGTGCCATCAGTGAATCTCCCGACGCGGCTATTCGGTCCATATATTTT.

The chain recombines TRBV15 with TRBJ2-5; perhaps TRBD2 as D (6 bases). The V gene's germline CDR1 is LNHNV and CDR2 YYDKDF (reference sequence). V gave up 0 bases and J gave up 5 bases, with 13 bases separating them. The CDR3 contains 15 residues. CDR3 coding DNA: TGTGCCACCAGCAGAGATCCGGGGGAAAGTGAGACCCAGTACTTC. It specifies CATSRDPGESETQYF.

J is TRBJ2-7 and V is TRBV7-2, with D possibly TRBD1 on 6 matching bases. Trimming took off 3 bases at V and 5 bases at J, with 11 bases between the two ends. The CDR3 covers 13 residues. Germline CDR1 is SGHTA and CDR2 is FQGNSA. CDR3 loop: CASSFQGRHEQYF. The DNA for the CDR3 is TGTGCCAGCAGCTTCCAGGGGCGCCACGAGCAGTACTTC.

This clone was detected only a few times. Other DNA sequences in the same sample also yield this CDR3. This sequence joins TRBV28 and TRBJ1-1, with D maybe TRBD1 (5 bases). V was pared by 3 bases and J by 0 bases, with 5 bases between. CDR3 length equals 13 residues. Looked up from germline, CDR1 is MDHEN and CDR2 is SYDVKM. The CDR3 loop reads CASSFRVNTEAFF. The CDR3 nucleotides are TGTGCCAGCAGTTTCAGGGTGAACACTGAAGCTTTCTTT.

The chain joins TRBV4-3 to TRBJ1-2, with no clear D. This CDR3 is 13 amino acids long. With 0 bases removed from V and 8 bases from J, the gap between germline ends came to 10 bases. The germline gives CDR1 LGHNA, CDR2 YSLEER. This chain's CDR3 is CASSQDLRYGYTF. CDR3 coding DNA: TGCGCCAGCAGCCAAGATTTGAGGTACGGCTACACCTTC.

This chain connects TRBV7-9 to TRBJ2-7; possibly TRBD2 for D (5 bases). This CDR3 region has 15 residues. The germline V gene encodes CDR1 SEHNR and CDR2 FQNEAQ (reference sequence). V shed 5 bases and J shed 3 bases, with 17 bases lying between them. The CDR3 sequence: CASSPSRGVFYEQYF. CDR3 coding DNA: TGTGCCAGCAGCCCCTCCCGGGGAGTTTTCTACGAGCAGTACTTC. Using reference TRBV7-9 and TRBJ2-7 for the parts outside the CDR3, the full variable domain is DTGVSQNPRHKITKRGQNVTFRCDPISEHNRLYWYRQTLGQGPEFLTYFQNEAQLEKSRLLSDRFSAERPKGSFSTLEIQRTEQGDSAMYLCASSPSRGVFYEQYFGPGTRLTVT.

The rearrangement uses TRBV29-1 and TRBJ2-5; D not certain. This CDR3 contains 11 residues. V was clipped by 4 bases and J by 2 bases, with 5 bases between them. Germline V gives CDR1 SQVTM, CDR2 ANQGSEA. CDR3 region: CSVVSQETQYF. CDR3 in DNA: TGCAGCGTTGTCTCTCAAGAGACCCAGTACTTC.

The CDR3 protein is CASSGLGTGIYQETQYF. The CDR3 nucleotides read TGTGCCAGCAGCGGGCTAGGGACAGGGATTTACCAAGAGACCCAGTACTTC. The chain links TRBV7-9 to TRBJ2-5; 9 nucleotides align to TRBD1. V trimming: 5 bases; J trimming: 0 bases; junction bases outside the gene matches: 10. The CDR3 is made up of 17 amino acids. Germline-derived CDR1 and CDR2 are SEHNR and FQNEAQ (reference sequence). Supplemented by reference TRBV7-9 and TRBJ2-5, the full variable domain reads DTGVSQNPRHKITKRGQNVTFRCDPISEHNRLYWYRQTLGQGPEFLTYFQNEAQLEKSRLLSDRFSAERPKGSFSTLEIQRTEQGDSAMYLCASSGLGTGIYQETQYFGPGTRLLVL.

The chain is built from TRBV7-6 and TRBJ2-2, with 10 bases lining up with TRBD1. Per germline, CDR1 SGHVS and CDR2 FNYEAQ. This CDR3 contains 21 residues. Losses at the gene ends were 1 base for V and 4 bases for J; bases not matched to a gene: 18. The CDR3: CASSLGATGQGMLSSTGELFF. The CDR3 coding sequence is TGTGCCAGCAGCTTAGGGGCCACGGGACAGGGGATGTTGAGTAGCACCGGGGAGCTGTTTTTT.

The rearrangement uses TRBV6-1 and TRBJ2-1, with 8 bases identical to TRBD1. This CDR3 is built from 16 residues. Per the germline V gene, CDR1 is MNHNS and CDR2 is SASEGT. V shed 2 bases, J shed 1 base, and the junction held 4 bases outside the gene matches. This CDR3 reads CASSESGQVSYNEQFF. The DNA for the CDR3 is TGTGCCAGCAGTGAATCGGGACAGGTTTCCTACAATGAGCAGTTCTTC.